The source of this T cell receptor beta chain is a study of T cells in Graves' hyperthyroidism and ophthalmopathy. The overall study: Any treatment followed the collection of peripheral blood at initial diagnosis. Study-level findings and limits: Ophthalmopathy was model-predicted a median roughly 6.2 months pre-onset. Most expanded thyroid clonotypes above 0.001 recurred in blood.

This clonotype was observed at least ten times. What it recognizes is unknown. Amplification targeted TCR beta CDR3 regions from RNA transcripts. HTBI primers were the set used in a first-round RT-PCR of the TCR CDR3. TCRdb reprocessed the multiplex PCR reads via MiXCR and lists one record per CDR3 protein. The table records around 610,000 distinct CDR3 sequences, 14% to 15% of them present only once. The CDR3 has 15 residues. Germline values: CDR1 LNHNV, CDR2 YYDKDF (reference sequence). The ends were cut back, 5 bases at V and 4 bases at J, with 14 bases in the middle. Any patient presenting with uncontrolled infection, other autoimmune disease, pregnancy or lactation was left out.

Specimen: blood. The rearrangement links TRBV15 to TRBJ2-2, with a weak D call TRBD1 (6 bases). The TCR sequence derives from a woman in her 40s with Graves' ophthalmopathy. CDR3 residues: CATSLGAAGTGELFF. The CDR3 DNA sequence: TGTGCCACCAGCTTGGGGGCGGCTGGCACCGGGGAGCTGTTTTTT.